The 4 T cell receptor beta chains listed next were all sequenced from one sample in a study of cytomegalovirus exposure and HLA in healthy donors. The PCR employed 60 Vbeta primers together with 13 Jbeta primers. Generated by immunoSEQ multiplex PCR, the TCRdb table keeps only in-frame clones and is missing some. The table includes about 100,000 clones, about 80% detected once. Sequencing input: PBMCs. Source of these receptors: a man younger than 40 in good health and CMV-seropositive.

This clone was seen a few times. This rearrangement joins TRBV5-6 to TRBJ2-4, with 7 positions matching TRBD1. The junction had 5 bases not matched to a gene; V was cut back by 5 bases and J by 0 bases. This CDR3 has 15 residues. The germline V gene encodes CDR1 SGHDT and CDR2 YYEEEE. The CDR3 is CASRLGQVAKNIQYF. As DNA, the CDR3 is TGTGCCAGCAGACTTGGACAGGTAGCCAAAAACATTCAGTACTTC.

The chain joins TRBV13 to TRBJ2-5; possibly TRBD2 for D (5 bases). Germline V CDR1 and CDR2: PRHDT, FYEKMQ (reference sequence). The CDR3 consists of 12 residues. The V and J ends lost 3 bases and 5 bases respectively, with 7 bases between them. The CDR3 bases are TGTGCCAGCAGCTTGTCTAGCGAGACCCAGTACTTC. This encodes CASSLSSETQYF.

V and J are TRBV6-5 and TRBJ2-1; 7 nucleotides line up with TRBD1. The CDR3 consists of 15 residues. The J segment lost 5 bases and the V segment lost 6 bases, leaving 10 bases of the junction unmatched. Germline CDR1 reads MNHEY; CDR2 reads SVGAGI. CDR3 sequence reads: CASSSPGQPHNEQFF. In DNA, the CDR3 is TGTGCCAGCAGCTCTCCGGGACAGCCCCACAATGAGCAGTTCTTC.

Only a few counts were recorded for this clone. One end of the junction does not line up with germline, which may come from a read error. The chain is built from TRBV5-6 and TRBJ2-6; possible D gene TRBD1, 6 bases. CDR1 SGHDT and CDR2 YYEEEE come from the germline V gene. CDR3 size: 16 residues. The CDR3 loop is CASSPILASGANGLTF. The CDR3 region has the DNA TGTGCCAGCAGCCCCATCTTGGCCTCAGGGGCCAACGGCCTGACTTTC.